The 27 T cell receptor beta chains in this list originate from one sample, sequenced in a study of T-cell memory formation after mild COVID-19 (dated by TCRdb to the early 2020s). Receptor amplification or capture employed 5' RACE. The sequencer was an Illumina NovaSeq 6000. TCRdb handled the public reads itself, with Q25 trimming in fastp and clone calling in MiXCR, and kept productive beta chains. Rows with one shared CDR3 protein collapse into an entry with the most common genes and DNA. The sample yields roughly 110,000 distinct CDR3 sequences; over 15% were counted once. 28% of the sample belongs to the ten largest clones. Source material: PBMCs or a T cell subset sorted from them (not recorded which). All receptors come from an adult woman who had mild COVID-19 (a few samples of this study predate the infection). The sample titles of this study are shuffled in the database, so cell type and time point are left out; the donor was told from shared clones.

This clonotype was counted at least ten times. The chain has TRBV9 and TRBJ2-3; D remains unclear. Per germline, CDR1 SGDLS and CDR2 YYNGEE. The CDR3 is 12 amino acids. V was cut by 1 base and J by 6 bases, with 6 bases left in between. In nucleotides, the CDR3 is TGTGCCAGCAGCGTAAGTGGTGATACGCAGTATTTT. Protein sequence: CASSVSGDTQYF.

The J gene is TRBJ1-4, the V gene TRBV7-9; D is undetermined. This CDR3 comprises 14 residues. Germline V gene data show CDR1 as SEHNR and CDR2 as FQNEAQ (reference sequence). V was pared by 1 base and J by 5 bases, with 8 bases between. CDR3 amino acids: CASSLEQPNEKLFF. The CDR3 DNA follows: TGTGCCAGCAGCTTAGAACAGCCGAATGAAAAACTGTTTTTT.

This clonotype occurred many times. The chain uses TRBV6-5 and TRBJ2-1; 7 positions match TRBD2. The CDR3 has 13 amino acids. The V gene end was trimmed by 2 bases and the J gene end by 10 bases; junction bases not matched to a gene: 5. Germline CDR1 is MNHEY and CDR2 is SVGAGI. CDR3 protein: CASSYLLAEEQFF. Written as DNA, the CDR3 is TGTGCCAGCAGTTACCTTCTAGCGGAAGAGCAGTTCTTC.

The gene calls are TRBV6-2 or TRBV6-3 and TRBJ2-3; possibly TRBD2 for D (6 bases). V was cut by 6 bases and J by 0 bases, with 7 bases left in between. This CDR3 has 13 amino acids. The germline V gene has CDR1 MNHEY and CDR2 SVGEGT. The DNA of the CDR3 is TGTGCCAGCAGGGGACTCAGCACAGATACGCAGTATTTT. This sequence encodes CASRGLSTDTQYF.

CDR3 sequence reads: CATSRGEIGTDTQYF. The CDR3 DNA reads TGTGCCACCAGCAGAGGTGAGATCGGCACAGATACGCAGTATTTT. The chain carries TRBV15 and TRBJ2-3; D remains unclear. Germline CDR1 LNHNV, CDR2 YYDKDF (reference sequence). Trimming took off 1 base at V and 1 base at J, with 9 bases between the two ends. This CDR3 region has 15 residues.

The J gene is TRBJ2-5, the V gene TRBV29-1, with a possible D match to TRBD2 (6 bases). CDR1 SQVTM and CDR2 ANQGSEA come from the germline V gene. The CDR3 runs to 14 residues. V dropped 0 bases and J dropped 5 bases, with 13 bases sitting between them. The CDR3 region is CSVEDRRGGETQYF. In DNA, the CDR3 is TGCAGCGTTGAAGATCGGAGGGGTGGGGAGACCCAGTACTTC.

This clonotype was observed a handful of times. J is TRBJ2-2 and V is TRBV24-1; 7 nucleotides match TRBD1. With 4 bases clipped from V and 1 base from J, the junction kept 2 bases outside the gene matches. CDR1 KGHDR and CDR2 SFDVKD come from the germline V gene. CDR3 length equals 15 residues. CDR3 amino acids: CATSDGTVNTGELFF. In DNA form, the CDR3 reads TGTGCCACCAGTGACGGGACAGTGAACACCGGGGAGCTGTTTTTT.

The genes are TRBV12-3 or TRBV12-4 and TRBJ2-1; 7 bases match TRBD1. This CDR3 has 13 amino acids. The V and J ends lost 6 bases and 13 bases, in that order; junction bases with no gene match: 12. In DNA form, the CDR3 reads TGTGCCAGCAGGAGAACAGGGGAATTCTTCCAGTTCTTC. Translated, it gives CASRRTGEFFQFF.

This clonotype was detected only a few times. The V call is TRBV6-2 or TRBV6-3, the J call TRBJ2-1; 13 nucleotides match TRBD2. Germline CDR1 is MNHEY and CDR2 is SVGEGT. Unmatched junction bases numbered 10, after V lost 2 bases and J lost 15 bases. The CDR3 is made up of 15 amino acids. CDR3: CASSYVPSTSGRTFF. The CDR3 DNA follows: TGTGCCAGCAGTTACGTCCCCTCGACTAGCGGGAGGACGTTCTTC.

V is TRBV19 and J is TRBJ1-1, with 7 bases aligning to TRBD1. V trimming: 6 bases; J trimming: 0 bases; junction bases outside the gene matches: 22. Germline V lookup: CDR1 LNHDA, CDR2 SQIVND (reference sequence). This CDR3 spans 20 amino acids. CDR3 coding DNA: TGTGCCAGTAGATCCCTTACGCGCGGGACAGAAAACAGAATGAACACTGAAGCTTTCTTT. Its protein is CASRSLTRGTENRMNTEAFF. The entire variable domain, with the rest obtained from reference TRBV19 and TRBJ1-1, is as follows: DGGITQSPKYLFRKEGQNVTLSCEQNLNHDAMYWYRQDPGQGLRLIYYSQIVNDFQKGDIAEGYSVSREKKESFPLTVTSAQKNPTAFYLCASRSLTRGTENRMNTEAFFGQGTRLTVV.

This clonotype was seen ten or more times. The rearrangement uses TRBV7-2 and TRBJ1-2, with TRBD1 as a possible D gene (6 bases). Per germline, CDR1 SGHTA and CDR2 FQGNSA. The CDR3 totals 15 residues. V was pared by 3 bases and J by 0 bases, with 11 bases between. The CDR3 loop reads CASSLAGAPNYGYTF. For the CDR3, the DNA is TGTGCCAGCAGCTTGGCGGGGGCCCCTAACTATGGCTACACCTTC.

This clonotype was seen repeatedly, ten times or more. The rearrangement links TRBV9 to TRBJ2-2; D is uncertain. Looked up from germline, CDR1 is SGDLS and CDR2 is YYNGEE. With 1 base removed from V and 8 bases from J, the gap between germline ends came to 3 bases. The CDR3 contains 11 residues. This chain's CDR3 is CASSVLGELFF. In DNA form, the CDR3 reads TGTGCCAGCAGCGTACTGGGGGAGCTGTTTTTT.

This clonotype was picked up a small number of times. The gene calls are TRBV2 and TRBJ2-5; TRBD2 aligns across 11 bases. V shed 6 bases and J 4 bases; nucleotides not matched to a gene: 13. Per germline, CDR1 SNHLY and CDR2 FYNNEI. This CDR3 has 17 amino acids. The CDR3 loop is CASSVTSGEPWVETQYF. The CDR3 DNA follows: TGTGCCAGCAGCGTGACTAGCGGGGAACCTTGGGTAGAGACCCAGTACTTC. The whole variable domain, filled in from reference TRBV2 and TRBJ2-5, reads EPEVTQTPSHQVTQMGQEVILRCVPISNHLYFYWYRQILGQKVEFLVSFYNNEISEKSEIFDDQFSVERPDGSNFTLKIRSTKLEDSAMYFCASSVTSGEPWVETQYFGPGTRLLVL.

This clonotype was counted many times. The chain couples TRBV2 to TRBJ2-3, with TRBD2 matching 7 bases. CDR1 SNHLY and CDR2 FYNNEI come from the germline V gene. This CDR3 has 14 residues. V gave up 6 bases and J gave up 1 base; unmatched junction bases: 4. The CDR3 nucleotides read TGTGCCAGCAGCGAGCTAGCGGGCACAGATACGCAGTATTTT. Amino acid sequence: CASSELAGTDTQYF.

This clonotype was found a few times. This chain connects TRBV7-9 to TRBJ1-2; the D gene is possibly TRBD1 (5 bases). The CDR3 is 13 amino acids. The germline V and J ends were trimmed by 4 bases and 12 bases, with 18 bases remaining between them. Germline V gene sequence: CDR1 SEHNR, CDR2 FQNEAQ (reference sequence). The CDR3 bases are TGTGCCAGCAGCTGGGAGGGACCTACAGTGAACACCTTC. Translation: CASSWEGPTVNTF.

The chain couples TRBV27 to TRBJ2-5; 8 bases fit TRBD2. J gave up 1 base and V 6 bases, and 7 bases lay outside the gene matches. The CDR3 sequence is 15 residues long. Germline CDR1 MNHEY, CDR2 SMNVEV (reference sequence). CDR3 in amino acids: CASSHPGGGQETQYF. The CDR3 DNA reads TGTGCCAGCAGCCACCCCGGGGGGGGCCAAGAGACCCAGTACTTC.

In this sample, this clonotype turned up a few times. V and J are TRBV12-3 or TRBV12-4 and TRBJ1-1; D not resolved. Trimming pared 6 bases from V and 0 bases from J, leaving 8 bases between. There are 13 residues in the CDR3. CDR3 loop: CASRRGVNTEAFF. In DNA form, the CDR3 reads TGTGCCAGCAGGAGAGGTGTGAACACTGAAGCTTTCTTT.

This chain joins TRBV6-5 and TRBJ1-2; 8 positions match TRBD1. Per the germline V gene, CDR1 is MNHEY and CDR2 is SVGAGI. The junction had 9 bases not matched to a gene; V was cut back by 2 bases and J by 1 base. The CDR3 length is 17 residues. The CDR3 protein is CASSYTGSTGVNYGYTF. For the CDR3, the DNA is TGTGCCAGCAGTTACACTGGGTCGACAGGGGTTAACTATGGCTACACCTTC.

This clonotype was found a few times. This sequence joins TRBV7-6 and TRBJ2-2, with 11 bases that match TRBD2. Germline assignment: CDR1 SGHVS and CDR2 FNYEAQ. V lost 0 bases, J lost 4 bases, and 4 bases stayed unmatched. This CDR3 comprises 17 residues. CDR3: CASSLAPSGGSTGELFF. The CDR3 DNA reads as TGTGCCAGCAGCTTAGCGCCTAGCGGGGGGTCCACCGGGGAGCTGTTTTTT. The full variable domain, its missing parts supplied by reference TRBV7-6 and TRBJ2-2, is GAGVSQSPRYKVTKRGQDVALRCDPISGHVSLYWYRQALGQGPEFLTYFNYEAQQDKSGLPNDRFSAERPEGSISTLTIQRTEQRDSAMYRCASSLAPSGGSTGELFFGEGSRLTVL.

This clonotype has more than one count but fewer than ten. CDR3 in DNA: TGTGCCAGCAGCGCGACAGGGGGATTCTCTGGGGCCAACGTCCTGACTTTC. It encodes CASSATGGFSGANVLTF. The chain is built from TRBV9 and TRBJ2-6; 9 bases are shared with TRBD1. After removal of 3 bases from V and 0 bases from J, the junction contained 4 bases not matched to a gene. This CDR3 spans 17 amino acids. Germline V CDR1 and CDR2: SGDLS, YYNGEE.

This clonotype occurred a few times. The chain uses TRBV20-1 and TRBJ2-3, with TRBD2 as a possible D gene (6 bases). V lost 0 bases to trimming and J lost 5 bases, with 18 bases between them. The germline gives CDR1 DFQATT, CDR2 SNEGSKA (reference sequence). This CDR3 has 16 residues. The CDR3 loop is CSARDGKGPEGDTQYF. The CDR3 DNA is TGCAGTGCTAGAGATGGGAAGGGCCCGGAGGGAGATACGCAGTATTTT.

V usage is TRBV5-6 and J usage is TRBJ2-7, with no clear D. This CDR3 region has 13 residues. V lost 3 bases and J lost 2, with 9 bases in between. Germline loops: CDR1 SGHDT, CDR2 YYEEEE. The CDR3 coding sequence is TGTGCCAGCAGCTCCAAAGATACCTACGAGCAGTACTTC. Translating it yields CASSSKDTYEQYF.

A few counts support this clonotype. This chain uses TRBV4-2 with TRBJ2-5; no reliable D call. The CDR3 totals 20 residues. CDR1 and CDR2 (germline): LGHNA, YNFKEQ. V was cut by 0 bases and J by 2 bases, with 25 bases left in between. CDR3 nucleotides: TGTGCCAGCAGCCAAGATATTTTGGATACCCACCGGCCACTTCAAGAGACCCAGTACTTC. Translating it yields CASSQDILDTHRPLQETQYF.

In this sample, this clonotype turned up a few times. The chain has TRBV7-9 and TRBJ2-7; possible D gene TRBD1, 5 bases. Germline CDR1 reads SEHNR; CDR2 reads FQNEAQ (reference sequence). The CDR3 has 15 residues. Trimming removed 3 bases from V and 2 bases from J, with 14 bases in between. The CDR3 nucleotides read TGTGCCAGCAGCTTTGCGGCAGGGCAGACCTACGAGCAGTACTTC. As protein: CASSFAAGQTYEQYF. The full variable domain, completed using reference TRBV7-9 and TRBJ2-7, is DTGVSQNPRHKITKRGQNVTFRCDPISEHNRLYWYRQTLGQGPEFLTYFQNEAQLEKSRLLSDRFSAERPKGSFSTLEIQRTEQGDSAMYLCASSFAAGQTYEQYFGPGTRLTVT.

This clonotype was seen a few times. The chain uses TRBV4-1 and TRBJ1-2; D remains unclear. The V gene lost 1 base and the J gene lost 3 bases, with 9 bases spanning the gap. Germline V gene data show CDR1 as MGHRA and CDR2 as YSYEKL. This CDR3 has 14 residues. In DNA form, the CDR3 reads TGCGCCAGCAGCCAAGGGCCAGGACACTATGGCTACACCTTC. This encodes CASSQGPGHYGYTF.

The chain couples TRBV27 to TRBJ1-5; no clear D. Between the trimmed V and J ends, which lost 4 bases and 2 bases, there was a span of 6 bases. There are 13 residues in the CDR3. From germline, CDR1 is MNHEY and CDR2 SMNVEV (reference sequence). The CDR3, as DNA: TGTGCCAGCAGTTCCTGGGGCAATCAGCCCCAGCATTTT. Translated, it gives CASSSWGNQPQHF.

The rearrangement joins TRBV7-8 to TRBJ2-5; the match to TRBD2 covers 8 bases. This CDR3 contains 16 residues. CDR1 is SGHVS and CDR2 is FQNEAQ in the germline V gene. V was pared by 5 bases and J by 2 bases, with 10 bases of the junction left unmatched. CDR3 nucleotide sequence: TGTGCCAGCAGCCCTGCGGTGACGGGAGGGCAAGAGACCCAGTACTTC. It translates to CASSPAVTGGQETQYF.